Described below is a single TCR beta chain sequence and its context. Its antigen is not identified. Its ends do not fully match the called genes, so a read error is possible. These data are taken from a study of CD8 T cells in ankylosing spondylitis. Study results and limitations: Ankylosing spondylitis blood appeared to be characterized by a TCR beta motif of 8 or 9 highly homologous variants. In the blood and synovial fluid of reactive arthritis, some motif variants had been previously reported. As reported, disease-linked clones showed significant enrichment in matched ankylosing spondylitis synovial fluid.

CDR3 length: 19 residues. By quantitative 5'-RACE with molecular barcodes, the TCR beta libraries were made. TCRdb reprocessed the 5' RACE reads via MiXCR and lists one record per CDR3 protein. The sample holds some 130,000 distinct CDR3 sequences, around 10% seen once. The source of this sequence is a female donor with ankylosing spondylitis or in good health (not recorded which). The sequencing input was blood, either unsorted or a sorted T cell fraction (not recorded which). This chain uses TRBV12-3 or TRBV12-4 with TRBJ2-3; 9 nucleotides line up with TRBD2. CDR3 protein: CACSLALGGGAGSTDTQYF. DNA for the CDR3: TGTGCCTGCAGTTTAGCGCTCGGCGGGGGGGCCGGGTCCACAGATACGCAGTATTTT.